Below are 12 T cell receptor beta chains sequenced from a single sample in a study of blood T cell repertoires in COVID-19. Clones were read by immunoSEQ multiplex PCR, and TCRdb kept only the in-frame ones, dropping some. The sample yields around 260,000 clones, about 89% seen once. Sequencing used peripheral blood. The receptor set was obtained from a woman under 40 with COVID-19, enrolled during active disease.

CDR3 loop: CASSNLGGETQYF. CDR3 sequence (DNA): TGTGCCAGTAGTAATCTGGGAGGCGAGACCCAGTACTTC. This chain joins TRBV19 and TRBJ2-5, with D perhaps matching TRBD2 (6 bases). The length of the CDR3 is 13 residues. Germline CDR1 is LNHDA and CDR2 is SQIVND (reference sequence). Trimming removed 4 bases from V and 5 bases from J, with 11 bases in between.

This clone has a single count. This rearrangement joins TRBV28 to TRBJ1-2; D is ambiguous. Between the trimmed V and J ends, which lost 8 bases and 3 bases, there was a span of 13 bases. Germline loops: CDR1 MDHEN, CDR2 SYDVKM. The CDR3 runs to 13 residues. This CDR3 reads CASGSGFDYGYTF. DNA for the CDR3: TGTGCCAGCGGCAGCGGCTTCGACTATGGCTACACCTTC.

The V and J genes are TRBV21-1 and TRBJ1-5; TRBD1 is the table's D call, not checked against the DNA. TRBV21-1 is assigned pseudogene status. This CDR3 has 13 residues. In DNA form, the CDR3 reads TGTGCCAGCAGAAGGGACAGGGCACAGCCCCAGCATTTT. Translating gives CASRRDRAQPQHF.

The chain combines TRBV6-2 or TRBV6-3 with TRBJ2-7; 7 bases agree with TRBD1. Per the germline V gene, CDR1 is MNHEY and CDR2 is SVGEGT. V lost 2 bases, J lost 6 bases, and 4 bases stayed unmatched. The CDR3 is made up of 13 amino acids. The CDR3 here is CASSYHDRVEQYF. CDR3 bases: TGTGCCAGCAGTTACCATGACAGGGTCGAGCAGTACTTC.

The J gene is TRBJ1-1, the V gene TRBV2; 7 bases agree with TRBD1. This CDR3 is built from 14 residues. With V trimmed by 6 bases and J by 2 bases, 6 bases remained unmatched. Per the germline V gene, CDR1 is SNHLY and CDR2 is FYNNEI. The CDR3 sequence: CASSPGQVNTEAFF. CDR3 coding DNA: TGTGCCAGCAGCCCTGGACAGGTTAACACTGAAGCTTTCTTT.

As DNA, the CDR3 is TGTGCCAGCGCCGTGACACCGAACACCGGGGAGCTGTTTTTT. The encoded protein is CASAVTPNTGELFF. The chain carries TRBV6-6 and TRBJ2-2; no clear D gene. CDR3 size: 14 residues. From germline, CDR1 is MNHNY and CDR2 SVGAGI (reference sequence). The germline V and J ends were trimmed by 8 bases and 0 bases, with 10 bases remaining between them.

V is TRBV5-1 and J is TRBJ2-7; the match to TRBD2 covers 7 bases. The V segment lost 0 bases and the J segment 5 bases; nucleotides outside the gene matches: 5. The CDR3 is 14 residues long. Germline assignment: CDR1 SGHRS and CDR2 YFSETQ. CDR3: CASSLGSGNNEQYF. In nucleotides, the CDR3 is TGCGCCAGCAGCTTGGGGAGCGGGAACAACGAGCAGTACTTC.

J is TRBJ2-2 and V is TRBV5-4; D unresolved. The CDR3 length is 14 residues. CDR1 SGHNT and CDR2 YYREEE come from the germline V gene (reference sequence). Trimming removed 2 bases at V and 4 bases at J, with 9 bases between. The CDR3, as DNA: TGTGCCAGCAGCTTTGGTCCGGGCACCGGGGAGCTGTTTTTT. The encoded protein is CASSFGPGTGELFF.

The V gene is TRBV29-1, the J gene TRBJ1-2; D is unclear. CDR3 size: 13 residues. Germline V gene data show CDR1 as SQVTM and CDR2 as ANQGSEA. Trimming removed 3 bases from V and 4 bases from J, with 12 bases in between. The CDR3 reads CSVEGSVGYGYTF. The CDR3 DNA reads TGCAGCGTTGAGGGGAGTGTAGGCTATGGCTACACCTTC.

The chain has TRBV2 and TRBJ1-3; a weak D match, TRBD1 (5 bases). Per the germline V gene, CDR1 is SNHLY and CDR2 is FYNNEI. V lost 2 bases, J lost 0 bases, and 20 bases lay in between. The CDR3 sequence is 19 residues long. The CDR3 reads CASSETLAGQGFSGNTIYF. The CDR3 DNA follows: TGTGCCAGCAGTGAAACTCTCGCCGGACAAGGCTTCTCTGGAAACACCATATATTTT.

The chain couples TRBV5-1 to TRBJ1-1; TRBD1 might be the D (6 bases). The CDR3 loop spans 15 amino acids. Trimming took 4 bases from V and 3 from J, leaving 16 bases between them. Germline CDR1 is SGHRS and CDR2 is YFSETQ. CDR3 bases: TGCGCCAGCAGCCCACCGTCCGACAGGTACACTGAAGCTTTCTTT. Translation gives CASSPPSDRYTEAFF.

The chain has TRBV6-6 and TRBJ2-7; the D is unclear. CDR1 is MNHNY and CDR2 is SVGAGI in the germline V gene (reference sequence). The V end was cut by 2 bases, the J end by 0 bases, with 5 bases between. CDR3 length: 13 amino acids. The CDR3 nucleotides read TGTGCCAGCAGTTACACGGGCTCCTACGAGCAGTACTTC. This sequence encodes CASSYTGSYEQYF.